The sequence of this T cell receptor (beta chain) was determined in a study of identifying expanded T cells in peripheral blood. The data were produced by immunoSEQ multiplex PCR, yet TCRdb's version contains in-frame clones alone and is incomplete. The data hold 80,000 or so clones, with approximately 84% observed a single time. Healthy donors had no documented immune events, such as infections, while sampled. General study results and limits: Clone count variance between approximately two-week samples rose with total template count.

As for this clone: The antigen is unknown.

Germline CDR1 reads MNHNS; CDR2 reads SASEGT. The CDR3 extends over 14 amino acids. The V end was cut by 6 bases, the J end by 5 bases, with 14 bases between. The specimen was blood. The receptor's source is a person aged 18 to 75 in good health. The rearrangement links TRBV6-1 to TRBJ2-1, with no clear D. CDR3 sequence (DNA): TGTGCCAGCAGACCACCTCGGGTCGACAATGAGCAGTTCTTC. Translating gives CASRPPRVDNEQFF.